This entry concerns a single T cell receptor beta chain. This CDR3 contains 15 residues. The germline CDR1 and CDR2 sequences are LGHDT and YNNKEL (reference sequence). Between the trimmed V and J ends, which lost 4 bases and 3 bases, there was a span of 16 bases. This entry is derived from a study of blood T cell repertoires in COVID-19. Assay used: immunoSEQ multiplex PCR; TCRdb lists only in-frame clones, some missing. The top ten hold over 3.5% of the sample, which has about 350,000 clones, 89% seen once. The rearrangement uses TRBV3-1 (or the pseudogene TRBV3-2) and TRBJ2-7; tentative D call: TRBD2 (5 bases). The source material was peripheral blood. This receptor was taken from a woman aged 60-75 years with COVID-19, enrolled during active disease. CDR3 in DNA: TGTGCCAGCAGCCCTCTTCCAGTCGGGGTCTACGAGCAGTACTTC. It translates to CASSPLPVGVYEQYF.